This T cell receptor (beta chain) derives from a study of blood T cell repertoires in COVID-19. Study-wide background: Sources were T cells, B-cell-depleted T cells, or PBMCs; the material itself was cDNA or gDNA.

The CDR3 sequence is 18 residues long. Trimming took 1 base from V and 1 from J; bases not matched to a gene: 8. The V gene's germline CDR1 is SGHDN and CDR2 FVKESK. As processed by the authors: Nucleated cell counts were estimated from reference gene primer amplification. Method: immunoSEQ multiplex PCR; TCRdb's copy keeps in-frame clones and lacks some. V and J calls and clone size come straight from that table; D and trimming were deduced from the DNA. The sample shows roughly 260,000 clones, 80% to 95% of them seen only once. The chain has TRBV14 and TRBJ1-1; 11 bases map to TRBD1. The TCR was taken from a person aged 18-35 years with COVID-19, enrolled during active disease. Sequencing was carried out using peripheral blood. In DNA, the CDR3 is TGTGCCAGCAGCCAAGTTTGGGGGGACAGGGGGTCGAACACTGAAGCTTTCTTT. Translation: CASSQVWGDRGSNTEAFF.